One T cell receptor (beta chain) is described in this entry. The antigen remains undetermined. CDR1 is SEHNR, CDR2 FQNEAQ, per germline (reference sequence). The CDR3 contains 16 residues. The ends lost 6 bases at V and 6 bases at J; junction bases unmatched: 12. This specimen comes from a study of cytomegalovirus exposure and HLA in healthy donors. The study's findings and limits: It has been reported that TCR beta sequences accurately predicted the HLA-A and HLA-B alleles of most subjects. Previously analyzed data showed that most TCR beta V segments were productive at a frequency of about 87% or about 30%.

The PCR was carried out with 60 Vbeta primers and 13 Jbeta primers. Using immunoSEQ multiplex PCR, the repertoire was profiled, and TCRdb retains in-frame clones only, with some absent. The data hold 150,000 to 200,000 clones, with 81% observed a single time. Input material: PBMCs. This clonotype originated in a man between 18 and 29 years old in good health and CMV-seronegative. The chain recombines TRBV7-9 with TRBJ2-1; 9 bases match TRBD1. The CDR3 region has the DNA TGTGCCAGCAGAATAGAACAGGGGGCCAGGCGCAATGAGCAGTTCTTC. Protein product: CASRIEQGARRNEQFF.